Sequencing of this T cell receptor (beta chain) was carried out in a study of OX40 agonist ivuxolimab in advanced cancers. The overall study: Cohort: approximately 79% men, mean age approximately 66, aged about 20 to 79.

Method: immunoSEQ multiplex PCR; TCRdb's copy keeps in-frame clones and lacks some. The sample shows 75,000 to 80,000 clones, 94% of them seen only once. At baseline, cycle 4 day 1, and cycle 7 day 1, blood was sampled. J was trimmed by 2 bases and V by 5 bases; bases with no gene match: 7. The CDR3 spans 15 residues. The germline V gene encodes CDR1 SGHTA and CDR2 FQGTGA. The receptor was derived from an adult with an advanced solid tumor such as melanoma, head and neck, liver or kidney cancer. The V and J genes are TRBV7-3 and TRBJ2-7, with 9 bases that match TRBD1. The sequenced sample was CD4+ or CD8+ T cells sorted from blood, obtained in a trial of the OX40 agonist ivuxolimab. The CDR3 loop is CASSRGQGPAYEQYF. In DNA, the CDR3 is TGTGCCAGCAGCCGCGGACAGGGGCCCGCCTACGAGCAGTACTTC. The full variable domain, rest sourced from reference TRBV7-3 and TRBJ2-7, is GAGVSQTPSNKVTEKGKYVELRCDPISGHTALYWYRQSLGQGPEFLIYFQGTGAADDSGLPNDRFFAVRPEGSVSTLKIQRTERGDSAVYLCASSRGQGPAYEQYFGPGTRLTVT.